This TCR beta chain is drawn from a study of T cell changes during pregnancy in multiple sclerosis. CDR1 and CDR2 from the germline V gene are SEHNR and FQNEAQ (reference sequence). With 1 base clipped from V and 0 bases from J, the junction kept 9 bases outside the gene matches. The CDR3 totals 19 residues. The assay was immunoSEQ multiplex PCR, and TCRdb's table has in-frame clones only and misses some. The sample yields some 99,000 clones, approximately 93% seen once. This clone was observed once. The receptor was isolated from a female donor with multiple sclerosis, enrolled in a pregnancy study. The chain recombines TRBV7-9 with TRBJ2-1; 10 positions match TRBD2. The sequencing here drew on peripheral blood, taken after pregnancy. CDR3 amino acids: CASSLVSRLAGASYNEQFF. The CDR3 region has the DNA TGTGCCAGCAGCTTAGTTAGTAGGCTAGCGGGGGCCTCCTACAATGAGCAGTTCTTC.